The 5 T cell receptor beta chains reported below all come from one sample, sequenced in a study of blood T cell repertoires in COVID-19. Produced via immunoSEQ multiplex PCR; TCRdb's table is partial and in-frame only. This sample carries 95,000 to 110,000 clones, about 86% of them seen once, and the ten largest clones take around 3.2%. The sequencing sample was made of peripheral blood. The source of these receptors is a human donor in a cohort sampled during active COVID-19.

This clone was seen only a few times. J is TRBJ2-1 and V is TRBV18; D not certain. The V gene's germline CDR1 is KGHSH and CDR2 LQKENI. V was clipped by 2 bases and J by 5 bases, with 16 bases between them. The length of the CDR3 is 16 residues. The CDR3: CASSPMREIVNNEQFF. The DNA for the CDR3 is TGTGCCAGCTCACCAATGCGTGAAATTGTGAACAATGAGCAGTTCTTC.

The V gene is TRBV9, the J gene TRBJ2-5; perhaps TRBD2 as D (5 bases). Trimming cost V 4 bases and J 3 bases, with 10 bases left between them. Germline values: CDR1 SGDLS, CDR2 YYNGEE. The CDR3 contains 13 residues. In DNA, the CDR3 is TGTGCCAGCAGCTGGACTGCGGAAGAGACCCAGTACTTC. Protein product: CASSWTAEETQYF.

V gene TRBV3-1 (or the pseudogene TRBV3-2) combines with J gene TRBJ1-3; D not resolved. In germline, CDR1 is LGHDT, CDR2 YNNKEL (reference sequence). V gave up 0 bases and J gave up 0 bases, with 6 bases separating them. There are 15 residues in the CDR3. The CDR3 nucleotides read TGTGCCAGCAGCCAAGAGCGCCGCTCTGGAAACACCATATATTTT. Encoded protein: CASSQERRSGNTIYF.

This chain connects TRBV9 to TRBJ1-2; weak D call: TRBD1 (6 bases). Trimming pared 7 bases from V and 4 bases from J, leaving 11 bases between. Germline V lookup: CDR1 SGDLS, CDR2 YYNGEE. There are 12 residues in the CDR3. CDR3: CASQGHLYGYTF. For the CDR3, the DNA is TGTGCCAGCCAGGGACACCTCTATGGCTACACCTTC.

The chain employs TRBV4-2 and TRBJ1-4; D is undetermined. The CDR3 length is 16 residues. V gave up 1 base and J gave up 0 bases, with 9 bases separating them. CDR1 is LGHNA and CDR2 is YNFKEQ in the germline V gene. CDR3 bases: TGTGCCAGCAGCCAAGTTGCGGCAGCAACTAATGAAAAACTGTTTTTT. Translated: CASSQVAAATNEKLFF.